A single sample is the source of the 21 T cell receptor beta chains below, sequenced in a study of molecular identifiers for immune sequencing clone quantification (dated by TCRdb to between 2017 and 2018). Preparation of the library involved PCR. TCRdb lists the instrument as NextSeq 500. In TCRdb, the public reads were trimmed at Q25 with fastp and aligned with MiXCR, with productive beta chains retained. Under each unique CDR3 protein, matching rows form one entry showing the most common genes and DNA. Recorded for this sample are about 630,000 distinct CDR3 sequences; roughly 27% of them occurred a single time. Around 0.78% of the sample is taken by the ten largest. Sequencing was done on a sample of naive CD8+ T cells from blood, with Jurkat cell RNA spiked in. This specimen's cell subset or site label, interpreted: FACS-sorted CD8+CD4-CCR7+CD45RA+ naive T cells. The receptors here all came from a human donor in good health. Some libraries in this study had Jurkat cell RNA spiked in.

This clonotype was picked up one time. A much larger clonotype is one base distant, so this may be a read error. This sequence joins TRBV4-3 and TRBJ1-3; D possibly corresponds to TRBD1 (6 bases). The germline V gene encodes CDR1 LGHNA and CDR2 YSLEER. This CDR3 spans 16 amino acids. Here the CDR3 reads CASCQARSGAGNTIYF. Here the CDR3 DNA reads TGCGCCAGCTGCCAAGCACGATCAGGGGCCGGAAACACCATATATTTT.

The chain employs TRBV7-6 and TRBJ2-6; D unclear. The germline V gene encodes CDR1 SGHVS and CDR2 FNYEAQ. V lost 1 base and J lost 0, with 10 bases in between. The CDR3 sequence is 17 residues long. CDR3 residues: CASSLDWASSGANVLTF. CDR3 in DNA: TGTGCCAGCAGCTTAGATTGGGCGAGCTCTGGGGCCAACGTCCTGACTTTC.

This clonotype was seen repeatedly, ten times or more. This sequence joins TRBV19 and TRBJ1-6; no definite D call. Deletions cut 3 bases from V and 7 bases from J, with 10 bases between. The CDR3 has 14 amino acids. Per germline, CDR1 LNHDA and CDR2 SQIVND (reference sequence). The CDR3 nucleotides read TGTGCCAGTAGTATCGGAGGCACGAATTCACCCCTCCACTTT. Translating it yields CASSIGGTNSPLHF.

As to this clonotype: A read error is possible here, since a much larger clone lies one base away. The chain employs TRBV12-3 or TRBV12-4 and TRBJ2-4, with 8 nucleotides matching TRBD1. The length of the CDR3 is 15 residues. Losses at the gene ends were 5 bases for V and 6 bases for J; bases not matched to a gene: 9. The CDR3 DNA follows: TGTGCCAGCAGTCCGCCGACAGGGGCTAGAAACATTCAGTACTTC. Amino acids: CASSPPTGARNIQYF.

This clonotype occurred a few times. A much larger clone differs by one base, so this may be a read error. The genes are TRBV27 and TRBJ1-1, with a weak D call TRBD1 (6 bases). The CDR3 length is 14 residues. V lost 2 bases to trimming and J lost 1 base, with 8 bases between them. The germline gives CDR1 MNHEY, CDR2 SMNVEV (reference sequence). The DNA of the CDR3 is TGTGCCAGCAGTTTAAAGACAGGGAACACTGAAGCTTTCTTT. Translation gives CASSLKTGNTEAFF.

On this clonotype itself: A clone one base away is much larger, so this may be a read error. The CDR3 region has the DNA TGTGCCAGCAGCTTAGTGCTGGGCGAGGATACGCAGTATTTT. Translated: CASSLVLGEDTQYF. V usage is TRBV7-4 and J usage is TRBJ2-3; D ambiguous. In germline, CDR1 is SGHVT, CDR2 SQSDAQ. V was clipped by 1 base and J by 6 bases, with 11 bases between them. CDR3 length: 14 residues.

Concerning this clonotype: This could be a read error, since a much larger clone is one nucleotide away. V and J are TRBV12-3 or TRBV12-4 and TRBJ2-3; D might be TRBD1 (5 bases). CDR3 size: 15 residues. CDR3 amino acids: CASSLPDTGTDTQNF. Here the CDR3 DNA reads TGTGCCAGCAGTTTACCGGACACCGGCACAGATACGCAGAATTTT.

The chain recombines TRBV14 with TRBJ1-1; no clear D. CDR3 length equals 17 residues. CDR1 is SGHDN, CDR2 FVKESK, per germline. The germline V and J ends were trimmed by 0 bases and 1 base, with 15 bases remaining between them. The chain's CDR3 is CASSQDLLGAANTEAFF. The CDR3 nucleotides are TGTGCCAGCAGCCAAGATCTCCTGGGAGCAGCGAACACTGAAGCTTTCTTT.

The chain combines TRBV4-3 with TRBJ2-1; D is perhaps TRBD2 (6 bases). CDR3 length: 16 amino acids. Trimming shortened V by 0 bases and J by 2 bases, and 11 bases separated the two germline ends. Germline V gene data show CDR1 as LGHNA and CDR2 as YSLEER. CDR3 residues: CASSQDRERPYNEQFF. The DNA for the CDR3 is TGCGCCAGCAGCCAAGACCGGGAGAGGCCCTACAATGAGCAGTTCTTC.

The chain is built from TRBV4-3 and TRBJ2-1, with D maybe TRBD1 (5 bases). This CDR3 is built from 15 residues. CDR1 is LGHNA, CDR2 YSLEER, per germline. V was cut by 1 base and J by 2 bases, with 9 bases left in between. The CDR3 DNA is TGCGCCAGCAGCCAAGCCACCAGGGCCTACAATGAGCAGTTCTTC. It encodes CASSQATRAYNEQFF.

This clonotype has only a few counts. CDR3 sequence: CASSPYGGYQETQYF. CDR3 bases: TGTGCCAGCAGCCCCTATGGGGGATACCAAGAGACCCAGTACTTC. J is TRBJ2-5 and V is TRBV9, with D tentatively TRBD1 or TRBD2 (5 bases each). V was shortened by 4 bases and J by 0 bases, with 13 bases between the two germline ends. In germline, CDR1 is SGDLS, CDR2 YYNGEE. This CDR3 is built from 15 residues.

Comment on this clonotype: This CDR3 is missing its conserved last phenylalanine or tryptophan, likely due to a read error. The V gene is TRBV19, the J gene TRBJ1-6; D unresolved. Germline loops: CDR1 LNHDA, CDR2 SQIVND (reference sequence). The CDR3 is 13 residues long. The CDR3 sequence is CASGILGNTPLHS. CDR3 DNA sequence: TGTGCCAGTGGTATATTGGGGAATACACCCCTCCACTCT.

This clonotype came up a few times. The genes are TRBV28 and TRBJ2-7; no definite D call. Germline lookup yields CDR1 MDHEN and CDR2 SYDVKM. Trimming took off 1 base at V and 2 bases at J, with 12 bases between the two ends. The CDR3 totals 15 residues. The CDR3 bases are TGTGCCAGCAGTTTATCCCCAGGACCCACCTACGAGCAGTACTTC. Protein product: CASSLSPGPTYEQYF.

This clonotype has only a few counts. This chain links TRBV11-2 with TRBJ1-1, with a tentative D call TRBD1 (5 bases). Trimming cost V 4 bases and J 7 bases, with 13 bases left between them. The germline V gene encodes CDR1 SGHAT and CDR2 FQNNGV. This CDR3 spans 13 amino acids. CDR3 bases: TGTGCCAGCAGCTCGACTACAGGTAGTGAAGCTTTCTTT. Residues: CASSSTTGSEAFF.

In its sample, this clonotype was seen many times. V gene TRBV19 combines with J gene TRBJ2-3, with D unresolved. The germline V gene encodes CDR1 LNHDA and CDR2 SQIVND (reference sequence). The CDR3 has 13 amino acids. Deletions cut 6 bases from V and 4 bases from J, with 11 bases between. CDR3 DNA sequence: TGTGCCAGTAGCCCGCCCCACCCAGATACGCAGTATTTT. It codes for CASSPPHPDTQYF.

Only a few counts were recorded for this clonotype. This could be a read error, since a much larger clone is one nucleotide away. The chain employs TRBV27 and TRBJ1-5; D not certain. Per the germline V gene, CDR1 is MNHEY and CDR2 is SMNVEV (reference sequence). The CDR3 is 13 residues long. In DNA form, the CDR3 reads TGTGCCAGCAGTTTACGGTTTTCTCAGCCCCAGCAGTTT. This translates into CASSLRFSQPQQF.

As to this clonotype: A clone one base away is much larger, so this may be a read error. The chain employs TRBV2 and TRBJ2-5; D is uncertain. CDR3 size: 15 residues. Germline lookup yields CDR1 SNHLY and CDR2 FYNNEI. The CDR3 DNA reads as TGTCCCAGCAGTGAAGCGCTTCTGGGTTTTGAGACCCAGTACTTC. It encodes CPSSEALLGFETQYF.

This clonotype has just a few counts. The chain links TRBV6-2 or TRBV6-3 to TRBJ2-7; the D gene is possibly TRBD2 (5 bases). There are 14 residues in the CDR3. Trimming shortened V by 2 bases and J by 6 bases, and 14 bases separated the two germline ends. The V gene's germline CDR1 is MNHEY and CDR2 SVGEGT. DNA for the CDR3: TGTGCCAGCAGTTACAACGGGAACAGCGCCGAGCAGTACTTC. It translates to CASSYNGNSAEQYF.

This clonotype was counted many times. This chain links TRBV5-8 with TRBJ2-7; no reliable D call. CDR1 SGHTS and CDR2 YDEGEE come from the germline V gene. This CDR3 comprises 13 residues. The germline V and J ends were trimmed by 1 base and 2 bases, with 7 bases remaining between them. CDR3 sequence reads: CASSLYLTYEQYF. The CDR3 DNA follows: TGTGCCAGCAGCTTGTACCTTACCTACGAGCAGTACTTC.

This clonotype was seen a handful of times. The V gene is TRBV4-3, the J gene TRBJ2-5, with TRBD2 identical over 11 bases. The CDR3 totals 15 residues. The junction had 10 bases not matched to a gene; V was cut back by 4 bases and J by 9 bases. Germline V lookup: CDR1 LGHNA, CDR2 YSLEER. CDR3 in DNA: TGCGCCAGCAGCCGCGGGACTAGCGGTTGGGAGGCCCAGTACTTC. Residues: CASSRGTSGWEAQYF.

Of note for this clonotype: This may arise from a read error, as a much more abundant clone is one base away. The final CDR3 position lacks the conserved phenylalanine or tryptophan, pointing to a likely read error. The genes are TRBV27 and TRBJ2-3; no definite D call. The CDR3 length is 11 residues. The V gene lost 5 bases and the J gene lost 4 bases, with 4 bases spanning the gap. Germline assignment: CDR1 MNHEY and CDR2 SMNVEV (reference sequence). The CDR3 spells CASSNSDTQYV. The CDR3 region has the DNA TGTGCCAGCAGTAATTCAGATACGCAGTATGTT.